The rows below give T cell receptor beta chains drawn from one sample of a study of blood T cell repertoires in COVID-19. Sequenced by immunoSEQ multiplex PCR; TCRdb stores in-frame clones only, minus some. This repertoire shows approximately 350,000 clones, about 90% found once; its top ten account for 2.5% to 3%. The material sequenced was PBMCs or T cells enriched from blood (not recorded which). These receptors came from a woman in her 30s who had recovered from COVID-19. The CDR3 runs from the conserved cysteine through the conserved F or W. A D gene is named only where the DNA matches it firmly. Rows give clone size only sometimes, using once, few, many, or a class for an expanded clone.

D gene	V gene	clone size	J gene	CDR3 DNA	CDR3 protein
-	TRBV28	-	TRBJ1-2	TGTGCCAGCAGCCGAGCCACAGGGTCGTATGGCTACACCTTC	CASSRATGSYGYTF
-	TRBV2	-	TRBJ1-3	TGTGCCAGCAGTCCCGGGGAGAGAAACACCATATATTTT	CASSPGERNTIYF
-	TRBV7-2	-	TRBJ2-1	TGTGCCAGCAGCTTAGATGGGCTAGCCATTGAGTCCTACAATGAGCAGTTCTTC	CASSLDGLAIESYNEQFF
TRBD1	TRBV28	-	TRBJ1-4	TGTGCCAGCACCCAAACCGGGACAGCTAATGAAAAACTGTTTTTT	CASTQTGTANEKLFF
-	TRBV19	-	TRBJ2-2	TGTGCCAGTCGTAACACCGGGGAGCTGTTTTTT	CASRNTGELFF
TRBD1	TRBV7-8	-	TRBJ1-4	TGTGCCAGCAGCTCAGGGGGCTTGGGTGAAAAACTGTTTTTT	CASSSGGLGEKLFF
TRBD1	TRBV27	-	TRBJ2-2	TGTGCCAGCAGCAGGGACAGGTTGGGAGTTAACGGGGAGCTGTTTTTT	CASSRDRLGVNGELFF
-	TRBV25-1	-	TRBJ2-2	TGTGCCAGCAGTGAAGTCCTGAACACCGGGGAGCTGTTTTTT	CASSEVLNTGELFF
-	TRBV7-6	medium-sized	TRBJ1-4	TGTGCCAGCAGCTTTCTTAGCGGGGACTGGGTTAATGAAAAACTGTTTTTT	CASSFLSGDWVNEKLFF
TRBD2	TRBV29-1	-	TRBJ2-2	TGCAGCGTATACACGACTAGCGGGGGGACCGGGGAGCTGTTTTTT	CSVYTTSGGTGELFF
-	TRBV27	-	TRBJ1-1	TGTGCCAGCAGTTTTTCTGGGGGCGACGGTTGGACTGAAGCTTTCTTT	CASSFSGGDGWTEAFF
TRBD2	TRBV7-3	-	TRBJ2-3	TGTGCCAGCAGCACCCTAGCGGGGGGAAGCACAGATACGCAGTATTTT	CASSTLAGGSTDTQYF
-	TRBV3-1/TRBV3-2	-	TRBJ1-6	TGTGCCAGCAGCCAAGATGCTGGCACCTATAATTCACCCCTCCACTTT	CASSQDAGTYNSPLHF
-	TRBV19	-	TRBJ1-2	TGTGCCAGTAGTATAGATGGCTACAGGCCGGATGGCTACACCTTC	CASSIDGYRPDGYTF
-	TRBV27	-	TRBJ1-6	TGTGCCAGCAGTTTAGCAGGCAGAGATAATTCACCCCTCCACTTT	CASSLAGRDNSPLHF
TRBD1	TRBV5-1	-	TRBJ2-2	TGCGCCAGCAGGGGGCAGGGGGCGTCCGGGGAGCTGTTTTTT	CASRGQGASGELFF
TRBD2	TRBV15	-	TRBJ2-1	TGTGCCACCAGCATCCTAAGCGGGGGGGCCGCCAATGAGCAGTTCTTC	CATSILSGGAANEQFF
-	TRBV6-5	-	TRBJ1-5	TGTGCCAGCAGCGCTGGGGGGAGCAATCAGCCCCAGCATTTT	CASSAGGSNQPQHF
-	TRBV23-1	-	TRBJ2-4	TGCGCCAGCAGTCAACTCGGACTAGCCAAAAACATTCAGTACTTC	CASSQLGLAKNIQYF
-	TRBV29-1	-	TRBJ2-1	TGCAGCGTTGAAGGCGGGGTGGAACAGAATGAGCAGTTCTTC	CSVEGGVEQNEQFF
-	TRBV7-8	-	TRBJ2-7	TGTGCCAGCAGCTTAGCCCCGTACGAGCAGTACTTC	CASSLAPYEQYF
TRBD2	TRBV5-1	-	TRBJ2-5	TGCGCCAGCAGCCCAAGGGAGGGACTCCAAGAGACCCAGTACTTC	CASSPREGLQETQYF
-	TRBV19	-	TRBJ1-1	TGTGCCAGCCGCGCCTGGAGACGGAACACTGAAGCTTTCTTT	CASRAWRRNTEAFF
-	TRBV2	-	TRBJ2-4	TGTGCCAGCAGCTGGGCTACTGACATTCAGTACTTC	CASSWATDIQYF
TRBD1	TRBV5-1	once	TRBJ2-5	TGCGCCAGCAGCTCCGGGACAGGGGAGGAGACCCAGTACTTC	CASSSGTGEETQYF
-	TRBV19	-	TRBJ1-3	TGTGCCAGTAGTCCGGGACTCTCCTCTGGAAACACCATATATTTT	CASSPGLSSGNTIYF
TRBD2	TRBV7-9	-	TRBJ2-1	TGTGCCAGCAGCTTAGTCGTTTCGGGAGGGGGTGATGAGCAGTTCTTC	CASSLVVSGGGDEQFF
-	TRBV11-2	-	TRBJ2-1	TGTGCCAGCAGCGTCACAGGAGACAATGAGCAGTTCTTC	CASSVTGDNEQFF
TRBD1	TRBV29-1	-	TRBJ1-2	TGCAGCATCATGACAGGGGGGTATGGCTACACCTTC	CSIMTGGYGYTF
TRBD2	TRBV2	-	TRBJ2-2	TGTGCCAGCAGTCCTTACGGGGGGTCGAACACCGGGGAGCTGTTTTTT	CASSPYGGSNTGELFF
-	TRBV2	once	TRBJ1-1	TGTGCCAGCAGTGGGGGTCAGGGTGTTACTGAAGCTTTCTTT	CASSGGQGVTEAFF
-	TRBV2	once	TRBJ2-7	TGTGCCAGCGGAGGGGACGGACAAAATTCCTACGAGCAGTACTTC	CASGGDGQNSYEQYF
TRBD1	TRBV4-1	-	TRBJ2-7	TGCGCCAGCAGCCAAGTACAGGGGGAATACGAGCAGTACTTC	CASSQVQGEYEQYF
-	TRBV3-1/TRBV3-2	-	TRBJ1-6	TGTGCCAGCAGCCAAGTACCCAGGGTTCATTCACCCCTCCACTTT	CASSQVPRVHSPLHF
TRBD2	TRBV6-5	-	TRBJ2-7	TGTGCCAGCAGTTACTTGGGGGGGATCTACGAGCAGTACTTC	CASSYLGGIYEQYF
TRBD1	TRBV7-9	-	TRBJ1-1	TGTGCCAGCAGCTTAGTCACAGGGGACACTGAAGCTTTCTTT	CASSLVTGDTEAFF
-	TRBV19	-	TRBJ1-2	TGTGCCAGTAGTATCCCAGGGTTTACAGGAGGCTACACCTTC	CASSIPGFTGGYTF
-	TRBV28	-	TRBJ1-3	TGTGCCAGCAGTTTAAAACAGGGTTTTGTCGGAAACACCATATATTTT	CASSLKQGFVGNTIYF
-	TRBV10-2	few	TRBJ2-7	TGCGCCAGCATGCGACTAACCTCAGGAATCGGCTACGAGCAGTACTTC	CASMRLTSGIGYEQYF
TRBD1	TRBV27	-	TRBJ1-2	TGTGCCAGCCGAAGCGGGACAGGGAACACCTTGTATGGCTACACCTTC	CASRSGTGNTLYGYTF
TRBD1	TRBV18	-	TRBJ1-2	TGTGCCAGCTCACCTCTACAGGGGGCCGACGACTTTAACTATGGCTACACCTTC	CASSPLQGADDFNYGYTF
-	TRBV10-3	-	TRBJ1-5	TGTGCCATCAGTGACCCCGGAGGACAGCCCCAGCATTTT	CAISDPGGQPQHF
-	TRBV15	-	TRBJ1-1	TGTGCCACCAGCCACCCGGGATTGACTGAAGCTTTCTTT	CATSHPGLTEAFF
TRBD1	TRBV3-1/TRBV3-2	-	TRBJ1-1	TGTGCCAGCAGCTACGGGACAGGGAGAACTGAAGCTTTCTTT	CASSYGTGRTEAFF
-	TRBV29-1	-	TRBJ2-5	TGCAGCGTTGCCAGAGAGACCCAGTACTTC	CSVARETQYF
TRBD1	TRBV6-5	-	TRBJ1-6	TGTGCCAGCAGACCCACGACAGGGTCCTCACCCCTCCACTTT	CASRPTTGSSPLHF
TRBD1	TRBV15	-	TRBJ2-3	TGTGCCACCAGCAGAACCCTCGGGACAGGGGGCACAGATACGCAGTATTTT	CATSRTLGTGGTDTQYF
-	TRBV2	-	TRBJ1-1	TGTGCCAGCAGTGCCCCAGAAAGGGGGACTGAAGCTTTCTTT	CASSAPERGTEAFF
-	TRBV3-1/TRBV3-2	-	TRBJ2-5	TGTGCCAGCAGCCAAGATGAGGCAGGGGGGGAGACCCAGTACTTC	CASSQDEAGGETQYF
TRBD2	TRBV3-1/TRBV3-2	-	TRBJ2-1	TGTGCCAGCAGCCAAGACGGTCGGACTAGCGAAGACAATGAGCAGTTCTTC	CASSQDGRTSEDNEQFF
TRBD1	TRBV12-5	-	TRBJ1-6	TGTGCTAGTGGTTTGGGACAGGGGAATTCACCCCTCCACTTT	CASGLGQGNSPLHF
TRBD1	TRBV5-1	-	TRBJ1-4	TGCGCCAGCAGCTTAACCGGGACAGGGGTTGAAAAACTGTTTTTT	CASSLTGTGVEKLFF
-	TRBV28	once	TRBJ2-7	TGTGCCAGCAGTTTACTAGGGGAAGAGCAGTACTTC	CASSLLGEEQYF
-	TRBV11-3	once	TRBJ2-1	TGTGCCAGCAGCTTAGGTAGAGATGAGCAGTTCTTC	CASSLGRDEQFF
-	TRBV2	-	TRBJ1-2	TGTGCCAGCAGAGTTGCCGAGGGCTATGGCTACACCTTC	CASRVAEGYGYTF
TRBD1	TRBV7-9	once	TRBJ1-2	TGTGCCAGCAGCTTAGCTGGGGGACAGGGGGCTTATGGCTACACCTTC	CASSLAGGQGAYGYTF
-	TRBV25-1	-	TRBJ2-1	TGTGCCAGCAGTGGAGGTGCCGACAATGAGCAGTTCTTC	CASSGGADNEQFF